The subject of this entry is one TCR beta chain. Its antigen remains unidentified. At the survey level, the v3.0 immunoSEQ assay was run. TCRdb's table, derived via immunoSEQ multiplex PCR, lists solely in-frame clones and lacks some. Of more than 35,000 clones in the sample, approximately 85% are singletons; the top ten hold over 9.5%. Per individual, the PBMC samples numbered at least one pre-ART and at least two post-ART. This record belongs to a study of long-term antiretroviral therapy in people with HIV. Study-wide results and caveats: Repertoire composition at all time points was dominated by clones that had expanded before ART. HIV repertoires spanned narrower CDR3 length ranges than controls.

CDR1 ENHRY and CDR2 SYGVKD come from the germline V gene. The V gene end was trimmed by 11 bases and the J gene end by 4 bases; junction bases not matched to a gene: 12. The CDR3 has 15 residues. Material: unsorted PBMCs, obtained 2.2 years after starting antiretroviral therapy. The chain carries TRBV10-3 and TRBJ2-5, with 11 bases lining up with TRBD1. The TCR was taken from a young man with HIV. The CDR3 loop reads CAVESGDRGTETQYF. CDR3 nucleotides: TGTGCCGTCGAATCGGGGGACAGGGGGACAGAGACCCAGTACTTC.